This T cell receptor (beta chain) was sequenced in a study of blood T cells in healthy people across ages. General study results and limits: Correlation between TCR beta diversity and naive T cell percentage was strong. Significant beta diversity loss was already apparent by age approximately 42, declining roughly linearly.

Total RNA, at least 5.5 micrograms per sample, was extracted from PBMCs. This clonotype was recorded at least ten times. What it binds is not known. Losses at the gene ends were 6 bases for V and 2 bases for J; bases not matched to a gene: 3. Germline V lookup: CDR1 SQVTM, CDR2 ANQGSEA. The CDR3 sequence is 12 residues long. Sample-barcoded 5' priming and a J-beta primer mix drove a second PCR of roughly 7 to 11 cycles. TCRdb reprocessed the 5' RACE reads via MiXCR and lists one record per CDR3 protein. The data contain 1.5 million to 1.9 million distinct CDR3 sequences, 35% to 45% of them singletons. Sequenced input: blood. The J gene is TRBJ2-7, the V gene TRBV29-1, with TRBD2 matching over 8 bases. The origin of this receptor is a young woman in good health. The CDR3, as DNA: TGCAGCGTACTAGCGGAAACCTACGAGCAGTACTTC. Amino acid sequence: CSVLAETYEQYF.